One and the same sample provided the 10 T cell receptor beta chains below, sequenced in a study of blood T cell repertoires in COVID-19. Sequencing was performed with immunoSEQ multiplex PCR; in TCRdb, only in-frame clones are kept and a portion is missing. The table shows approximately 240,000 clones, with around four fifths occurring only once. Sequenced sample: peripheral blood. These receptors came from a woman older than 75 with active or convalescent COVID-19.

This clone has a handful of counts. The V gene is TRBV6-6, the J gene TRBJ1-6, with 7 bases matching TRBD1. After removal of 2 bases from V and 13 bases from J, the junction contained 2 bases not matched to a gene. Germline V gene data show CDR1 as MNHNY and CDR2 as SVGAGI (reference sequence). This CDR3 has 12 amino acids. The CDR3 DNA reads TGTGCCAGCAGTTACGGACAGGCTCCCCTCCACTTT. This translates into CASSYGQAPLHF.

This clone was recorded once. The chain links TRBV9 to TRBJ2-2, with D maybe TRBD2 (5 bases). The CDR3 covers 14 residues. V gave up 4 bases and J gave up 9 bases, with 16 bases separating them. CDR1 is SGDLS, CDR2 YYNGEE, per germline. CDR3 DNA sequence: TGTGCCAGCAGCCCCGTAAGCGGTCTTCGGGAGCTGTTTTTT. Translation gives CASSPVSGLRELFF.

V is TRBV9 and J is TRBJ1-2, with D possibly matching TRBD1 (5 bases). Trimming shortened V by 4 bases and J by 1 base, and 14 bases separated the two germline ends. The length of the CDR3 is 15 residues. Germline V gene sequence: CDR1 SGDLS, CDR2 YYNGEE. The CDR3 is CASSLTWGINYGYTF. The CDR3 nucleotides read TGTGCCAGCAGCCTTACTTGGGGCATTAACTATGGCTACACCTTC.

V is TRBV7-2 and J is TRBJ2-7; 13 nucleotides match TRBD2. CDR1 and CDR2 (germline): SGHTA, FQGNSA. This CDR3 has 16 amino acids. V lost 5 bases to trimming and J lost 1 base; unmatched junction nucleotides: 5. CDR3 protein: CASSLGTSGVSYEQYF. The DNA for the CDR3 is TGTGCCAGCAGCCTGGGGACTAGCGGGGTGTCCTACGAGCAGTACTTC.

V gene TRBV7-2 combines with J gene TRBJ1-1, with D perhaps matching TRBD1 (5 bases). Germline CDR1 and CDR2: SGHTA and FQGNSA. Trimming stripped 4 bases from V and 3 bases from J, with 9 bases between. The CDR3 consists of 13 residues. For the CDR3, the DNA is TGTGCCAGCAGCTATAGACAGCACACTGAAGCTTTCTTT. This sequence encodes CASSYRQHTEAFF.

The rearrangement links TRBV7-5 to TRBJ2-4; the table calls TRBD1, which could not be checked here. TRBV7-5 corresponds to a pseudogene. This CDR3 is 14 amino acids long. CDR3 sequence: CARTRTGVKNIQYF. The DNA for the CDR3 is TGTGCCAGAACCCGGACAGGGGTAAAAAACATTCAGTACTTC.

The V gene is TRBV9, the J gene TRBJ2-2; TRBD2 matches 10 bases. Germline-derived CDR1 and CDR2 are SGDLS and YYNGEE. J lost 0 bases, V lost 3 bases, and 8 bases had no gene match. The CDR3 totals 18 residues. CDR3 sequence reads: CASSGGLAVTPNTGELFF. CDR3 in DNA: TGTGCCAGCAGCGGAGGACTAGCGGTGACCCCGAACACCGGGGAGCTGTTTTTT.

V usage is TRBV7-2 and J usage is TRBJ2-3, with 9 bases matching TRBD2. The CDR3 extends over 16 amino acids. The V and J ends lost 6 bases and 4 bases, in that order; junction bases with no gene match: 11. Germline CDR1 SGHTA, CDR2 FQGNSA. CDR3 nucleotides: TGTGCCAGCAGGCGTTTTAGCGGGAGTGGGGCAGATACGCAGTATTTT. Its translation: CASRRFSGSGADTQYF. Filled out from reference TRBV7-2 and TRBJ2-3, the complete variable domain reads GAGVSQSPSNKVTEKGKDVELRCDPISGHTALYWYRQSLGQGLEFLIYFQGNSAPDKSGLPSDRFSAERTGGSVSTLTIQRTQQEDSAVYLCASRRFSGSGADTQYFGPGTRLTVL.

The chain links TRBV2 to TRBJ2-3; maybe TRBD1 (5 bases). The CDR3 contains 15 residues. Germline V gene lookup returns CDR1 SNHLY and CDR2 FYNNEI. The germline V and J ends were trimmed by 5 bases and 0 bases, with 12 bases remaining between them. CDR3 DNA: TGTGCCAGCAGTCTTAGACAGCTTAGCACAGATACGCAGTATTTT. It is translated as CASSLRQLSTDTQYF.

This clone was recorded a few times. The V call is TRBV7-2, the J call TRBJ2-2; weak D call: TRBD1 (6 bases). Trimming took off 2 bases at V and 7 bases at J, with 8 bases between the two ends. Germline V gene sequence: CDR1 SGHTA, CDR2 FQGNSA. The CDR3 spans 13 residues. CDR3 DNA sequence: TGTGCCAGCAGCTTACAGGGGATCGGGGAGCTGTTTTTT. It yields the protein CASSLQGIGELFF.